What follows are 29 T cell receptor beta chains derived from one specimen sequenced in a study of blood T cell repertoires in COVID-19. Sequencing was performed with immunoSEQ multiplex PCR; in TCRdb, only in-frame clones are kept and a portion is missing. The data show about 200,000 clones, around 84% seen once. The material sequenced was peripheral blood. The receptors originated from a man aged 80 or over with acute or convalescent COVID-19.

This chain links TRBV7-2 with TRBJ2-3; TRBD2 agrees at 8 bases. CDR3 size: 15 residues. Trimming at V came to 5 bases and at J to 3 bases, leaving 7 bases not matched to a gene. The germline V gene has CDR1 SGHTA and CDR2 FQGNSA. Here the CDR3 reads CASSPLSGSTDTQYF. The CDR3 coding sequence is TGTGCCAGCAGCCCCCTCAGCGGGAGTACAGATACGCAGTATTTT.

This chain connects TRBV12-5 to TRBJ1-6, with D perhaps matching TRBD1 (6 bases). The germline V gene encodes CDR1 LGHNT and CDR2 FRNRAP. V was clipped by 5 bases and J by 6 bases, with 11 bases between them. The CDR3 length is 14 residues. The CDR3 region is CASGPGRGNSPLHF. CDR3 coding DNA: TGTGCTAGTGGTCCTGGCAGGGGTAATTCACCCCTCCACTTT.

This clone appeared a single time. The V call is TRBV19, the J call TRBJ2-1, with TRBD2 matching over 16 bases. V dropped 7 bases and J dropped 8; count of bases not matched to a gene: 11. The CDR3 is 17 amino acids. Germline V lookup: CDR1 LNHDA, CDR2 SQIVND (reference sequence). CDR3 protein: CASKIPGTSGRAHEQFF. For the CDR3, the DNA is TGTGCCAGTAAGATTCCCGGGACTAGCGGGAGGGCCCATGAGCAGTTCTTC.

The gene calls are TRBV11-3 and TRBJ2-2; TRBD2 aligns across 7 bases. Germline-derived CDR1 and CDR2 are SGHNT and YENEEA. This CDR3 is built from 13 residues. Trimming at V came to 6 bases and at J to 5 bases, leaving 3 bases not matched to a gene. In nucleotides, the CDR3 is TGTGCCAGCAGGGCGGGGGTAACCGGGGAGCTGTTTTTT. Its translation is CASRAGVTGELFF.

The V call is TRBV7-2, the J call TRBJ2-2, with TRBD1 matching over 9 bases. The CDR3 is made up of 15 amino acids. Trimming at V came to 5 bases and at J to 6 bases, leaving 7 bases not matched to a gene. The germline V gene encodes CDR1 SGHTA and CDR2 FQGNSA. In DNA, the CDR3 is TGTGCCAGCAGCACAACAGGGGGCTTGGCCGGGGAGCTGTTTTTT. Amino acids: CASSTTGGLAGELFF.

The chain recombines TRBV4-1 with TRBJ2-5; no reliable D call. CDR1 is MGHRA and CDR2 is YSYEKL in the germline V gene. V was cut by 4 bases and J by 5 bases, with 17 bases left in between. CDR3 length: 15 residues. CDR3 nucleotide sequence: TGCGCCAGCAGCCCCCTACCCGACATCTGGGAGACCCAGTACTTC. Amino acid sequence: CASSPLPDIWETQYF.

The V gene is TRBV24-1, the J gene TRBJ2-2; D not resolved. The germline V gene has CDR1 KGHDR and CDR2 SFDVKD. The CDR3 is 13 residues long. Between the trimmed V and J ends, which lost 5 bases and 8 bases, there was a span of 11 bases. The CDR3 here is CATSAWAQGELFF. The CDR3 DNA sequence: TGTGCCACCAGTGCCTGGGCGCAGGGGGAGCTGTTTTTT.

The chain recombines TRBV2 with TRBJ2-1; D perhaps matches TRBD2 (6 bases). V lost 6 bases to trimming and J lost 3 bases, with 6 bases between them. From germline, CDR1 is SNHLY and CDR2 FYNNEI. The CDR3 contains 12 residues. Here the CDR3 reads CASRDYYNEQFF. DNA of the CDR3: TGTGCCAGCAGGGACTACTACAATGAGCAGTTCTTC.

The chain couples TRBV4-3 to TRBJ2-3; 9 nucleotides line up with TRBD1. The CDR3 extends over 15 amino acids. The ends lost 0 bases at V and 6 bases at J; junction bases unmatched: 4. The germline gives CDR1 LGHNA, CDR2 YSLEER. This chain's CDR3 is CASSQEGTGTDTQYF. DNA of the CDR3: TGCGCCAGCAGCCAAGAAGGGACAGGGACCGATACGCAGTATTTT.

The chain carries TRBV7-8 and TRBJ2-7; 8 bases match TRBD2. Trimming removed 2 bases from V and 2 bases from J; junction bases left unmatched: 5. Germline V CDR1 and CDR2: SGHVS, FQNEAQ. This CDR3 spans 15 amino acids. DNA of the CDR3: TGTGCCAGCAGCTTAATGGGGCGGGGGGCCTACGAGCAGTACGTC. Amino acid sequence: CASSLMGRGAYEQYV.

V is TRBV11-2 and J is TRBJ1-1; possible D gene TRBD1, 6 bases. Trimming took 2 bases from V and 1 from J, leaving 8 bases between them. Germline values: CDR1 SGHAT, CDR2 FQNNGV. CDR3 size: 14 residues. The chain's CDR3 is CASSLWTENTEAFF. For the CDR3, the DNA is TGTGCCAGCAGCTTATGGACAGAGAACACTGAAGCTTTCTTT.

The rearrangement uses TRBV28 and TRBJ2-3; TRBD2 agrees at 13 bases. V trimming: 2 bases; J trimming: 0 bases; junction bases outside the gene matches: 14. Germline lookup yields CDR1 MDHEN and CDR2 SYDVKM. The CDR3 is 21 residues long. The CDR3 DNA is TGTGCCAGCAGTTTACCGCCTACTAGCGGGAGGGTCCCCTCTAGCACAGATACGCAGTATTTT. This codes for CASSLPPTSGRVPSSTDTQYF.

The CDR3 here is CASSLPGGGQPQHF. The CDR3 region has the DNA TGTGCCAGTAGTTTGCCAGGGGGTGGTCAGCCCCAGCATTTT. The V call is TRBV19, the J call TRBJ1-5; TRBD1 matches 7 bases. Trimming at V came to 5 bases and at J to 6 bases, leaving 7 bases not matched to a gene. CDR1 and CDR2 from the germline V gene are LNHDA and SQIVND (reference sequence). The CDR3 consists of 14 residues.

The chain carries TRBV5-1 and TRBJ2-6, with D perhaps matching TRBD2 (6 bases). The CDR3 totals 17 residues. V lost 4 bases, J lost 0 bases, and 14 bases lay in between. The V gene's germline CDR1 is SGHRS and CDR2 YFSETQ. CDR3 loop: CASSTGTGVSGANVLTF. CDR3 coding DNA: TGCGCCAGCAGCACCGGGACTGGGGTCTCTGGGGCCAACGTCCTGACTTTC.

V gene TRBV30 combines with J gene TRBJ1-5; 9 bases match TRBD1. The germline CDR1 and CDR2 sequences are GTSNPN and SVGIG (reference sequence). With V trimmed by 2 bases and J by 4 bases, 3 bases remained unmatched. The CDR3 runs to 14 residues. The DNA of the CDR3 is TGTGCCTGGAGTTACAGGGGGCAGAATCAGCCCCAGCATTTT. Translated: CAWSYRGQNQPQHF.

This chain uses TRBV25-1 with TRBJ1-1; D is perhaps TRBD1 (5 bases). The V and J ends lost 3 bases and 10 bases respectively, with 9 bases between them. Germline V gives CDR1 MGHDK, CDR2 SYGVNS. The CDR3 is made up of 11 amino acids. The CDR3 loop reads CASSEGLAAFF. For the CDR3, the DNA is TGTGCCAGCAGTGAGGGACTCGCAGCTTTCTTT.

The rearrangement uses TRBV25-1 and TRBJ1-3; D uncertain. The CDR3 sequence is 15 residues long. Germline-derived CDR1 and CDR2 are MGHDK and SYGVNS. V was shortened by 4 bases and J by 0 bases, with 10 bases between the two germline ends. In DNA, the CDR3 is TGTGCCAGCAGTGGTCCGACACGCTCTGGAAACACCATATATTTT. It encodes CASSGPTRSGNTIYF.

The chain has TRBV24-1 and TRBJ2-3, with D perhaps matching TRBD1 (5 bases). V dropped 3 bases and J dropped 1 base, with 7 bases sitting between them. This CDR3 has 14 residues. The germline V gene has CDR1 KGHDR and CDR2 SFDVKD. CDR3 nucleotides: TGTGCCACCAGTGATGCCAGGGGCACAGATACGCAGTATTTT. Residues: CATSDARGTDTQYF.

This chain's CDR3 is CASSVVGTGGYTF. Written as DNA, the CDR3 is TGTGCCAGCAGCGTAGTGGGTACAGGGGGCTACACCTTC. The chain combines TRBV9 with TRBJ1-2; TRBD1 might be the D (6 bases). The CDR3 consists of 13 residues. V was trimmed by 0 bases and J by 8 bases, leaving 11 bases between them. Germline V gene data show CDR1 as SGDLS and CDR2 as YYNGEE.

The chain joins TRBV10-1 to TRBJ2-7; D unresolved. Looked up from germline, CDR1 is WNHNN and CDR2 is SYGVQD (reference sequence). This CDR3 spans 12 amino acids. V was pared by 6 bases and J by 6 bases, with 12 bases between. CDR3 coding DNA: TGCGCCAGCAGCCGTGTCTTCGGCGAGCAGTACTTC. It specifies CASSRVFGEQYF.

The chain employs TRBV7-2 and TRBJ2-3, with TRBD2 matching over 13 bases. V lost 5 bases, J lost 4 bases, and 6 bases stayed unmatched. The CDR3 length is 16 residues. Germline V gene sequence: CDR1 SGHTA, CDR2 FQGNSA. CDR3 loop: CASSQLAGGPADTQYF. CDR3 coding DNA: TGTGCCAGCAGCCAACTAGCGGGAGGGCCCGCAGATACGCAGTATTTT.

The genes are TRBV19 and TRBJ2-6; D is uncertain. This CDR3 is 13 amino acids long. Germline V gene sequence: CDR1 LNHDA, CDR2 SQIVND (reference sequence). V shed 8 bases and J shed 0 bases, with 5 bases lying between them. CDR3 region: CASEVSGANVLTF. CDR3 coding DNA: TGTGCCAGTGAGGTCTCTGGGGCCAACGTCCTGACTTTC.

The CDR3 loop reads CASSGNPLAGSYEQYV. CDR3 sequence (DNA): TGTGCCAGCAGTGGAAACCCCCTAGCGGGGTCCTACGAGCAGTACGTC. The rearrangement links TRBV2 to TRBJ2-7; the match to TRBD2 covers 9 bases. Per the germline V gene, CDR1 is SNHLY and CDR2 is FYNNEI. V dropped 4 bases and J dropped 1; count of bases not matched to a gene: 8. This CDR3 has 16 amino acids.

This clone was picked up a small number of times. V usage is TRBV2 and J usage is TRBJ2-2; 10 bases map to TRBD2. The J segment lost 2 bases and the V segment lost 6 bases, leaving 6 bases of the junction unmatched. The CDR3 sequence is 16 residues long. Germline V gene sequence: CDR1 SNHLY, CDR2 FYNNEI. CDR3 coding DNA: TGTGCCAGCAGGGGGGGACTAGCGTACAACACCGGGGAGCTGTTTTTT. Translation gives CASRGGLAYNTGELFF. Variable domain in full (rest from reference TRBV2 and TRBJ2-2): EPEVTQTPSHQVTQMGQEVILRCVPISNHLYFYWYRQILGQKVEFLVSFYNNEISEKSEIFDDQFSVERPDGSNFTLKIRSTKLEDSAMYFCASRGGLAYNTGELFFGEGSRLTVL.

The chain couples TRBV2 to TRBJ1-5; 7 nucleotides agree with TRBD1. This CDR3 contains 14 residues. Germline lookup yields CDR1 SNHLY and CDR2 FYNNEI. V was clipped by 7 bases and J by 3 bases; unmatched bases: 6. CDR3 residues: CASTSDRVNQPQHF. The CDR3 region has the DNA TGTGCCAGCACCTCCGACAGGGTCAATCAGCCCCAGCATTTT. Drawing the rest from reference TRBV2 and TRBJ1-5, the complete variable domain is EPEVTQTPSHQVTQMGQEVILRCVPISNHLYFYWYRQILGQKVEFLVSFYNNEISEKSEIFDDQFSVERPDGSNFTLKIRSTKLEDSAMYFCASTSDRVNQPQHFGDGTRLSIL.

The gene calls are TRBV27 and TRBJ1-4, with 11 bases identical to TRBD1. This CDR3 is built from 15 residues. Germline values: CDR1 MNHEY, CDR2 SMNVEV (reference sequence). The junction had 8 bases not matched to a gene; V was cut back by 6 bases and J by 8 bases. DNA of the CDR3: TGTGCCAGCAGAGGGACAGGGGGATTGCGGGAAAAACTGTTTTTT. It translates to CASRGTGGLREKLFF. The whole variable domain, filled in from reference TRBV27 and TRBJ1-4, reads EAQVTQNPRYLITVTGKKLTVTCSQNMNHEYMSWYRQDPGLGLRQIYYSMNVEVTDKGDVPEGYKVSRKEKRNFPLILESPSPNQTSLYFCASRGTGGLREKLFFGSGTQLSVL.

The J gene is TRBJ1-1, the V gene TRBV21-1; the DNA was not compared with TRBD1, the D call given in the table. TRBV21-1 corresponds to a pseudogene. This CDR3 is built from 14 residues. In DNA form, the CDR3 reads TGTGCCAGCACCCAACAGGGGGCGTACACTGAAGCTTTCTTT. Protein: CASTQQGAYTEAFF.

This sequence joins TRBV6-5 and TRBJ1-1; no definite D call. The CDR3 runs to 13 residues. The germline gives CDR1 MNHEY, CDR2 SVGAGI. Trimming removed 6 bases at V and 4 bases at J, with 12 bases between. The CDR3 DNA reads TGTGCCAGCAGAAAGCAAGGGAGCACTGAAGCTTTCTTT. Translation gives CASRKQGSTEAFF.

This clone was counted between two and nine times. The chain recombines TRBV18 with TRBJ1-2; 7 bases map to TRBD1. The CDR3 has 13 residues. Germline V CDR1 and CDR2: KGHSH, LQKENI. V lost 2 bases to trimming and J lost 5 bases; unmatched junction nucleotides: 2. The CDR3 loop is CASSPGTVYGYTF. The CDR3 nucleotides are TGTGCCAGCTCACCAGGGACAGTTTATGGCTACACCTTC.